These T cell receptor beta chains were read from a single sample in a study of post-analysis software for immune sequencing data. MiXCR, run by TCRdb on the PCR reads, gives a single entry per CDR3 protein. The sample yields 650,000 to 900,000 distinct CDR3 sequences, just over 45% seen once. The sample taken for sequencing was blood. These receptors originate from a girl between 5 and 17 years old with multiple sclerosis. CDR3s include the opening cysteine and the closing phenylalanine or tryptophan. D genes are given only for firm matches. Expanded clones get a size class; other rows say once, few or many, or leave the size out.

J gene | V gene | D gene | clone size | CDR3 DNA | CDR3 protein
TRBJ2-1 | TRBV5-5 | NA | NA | TGTGCCAGCAGCCCCCGTGGTGAGGGAGAGGGGAGCTCCTACAATGAGCAGTTCTTC | CASSPRGEGEGSSYNEQFF
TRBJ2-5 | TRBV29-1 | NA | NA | TGCAACGCTCAAGAGGGGCAAGAGACCCAGTACTTC | CNAQEGQETQYF
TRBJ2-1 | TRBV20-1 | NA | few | TGCAGTGCACTCCGCGGGACCTACAATGAGCAGTTCTTC | CSALRGTYNEQFF
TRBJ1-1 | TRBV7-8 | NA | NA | TGTGCCAGCAGCTTCTTTTATGGGACTGAAGCTTTCTTT | CASSFFYGTEAFF
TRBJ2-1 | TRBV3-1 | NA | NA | TGTGCCAGCAGCCAAGATTCGGACTCTTACTACGAGCAGTTCTTC | CASSQDSDSYYEQFF
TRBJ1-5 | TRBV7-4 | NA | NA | TGTGCCAGCAGCTTACCCCGACGGGCCCAAATAAAGTTTAGCAATCAGCCCCAGCATTTT | CASSLPRRAQIKFSNQPQHF
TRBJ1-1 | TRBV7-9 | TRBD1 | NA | TGTGCCAGCAGCGTTGGACAGGGGCACACTGAAGCTTTCTTT | CASSVGQGHTEAFF
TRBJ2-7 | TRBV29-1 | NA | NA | TGCAGCGGCCGTCAAAGGGACGAGCAGTACTTC | CSGRQRDEQYF
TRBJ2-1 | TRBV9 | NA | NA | TGTGCCAGCAGCGGAGTCGGGGGAACGTACAATGAGCAGTTCTTC | CASSGVGGTYNEQFF
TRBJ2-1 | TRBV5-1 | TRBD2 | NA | TGCGCCAGCAGCCGCTCGGTGGTAGCGGGAACTGAGCAGTTCTTC | CASSRSVVAGTEQFF
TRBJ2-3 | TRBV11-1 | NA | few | TGTGCCAGCAGCTTAGACGGCGGACCCACAGATACGCAGTATTTT | CASSLDGGPTDTQYF
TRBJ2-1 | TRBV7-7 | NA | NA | TGTGCTAGCAGCTTAGACAGTGAAGAGACCCAGTTCTTC | CASSLDSEETQFF
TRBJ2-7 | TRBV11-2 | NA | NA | TGTGCCAGCAGATCTCCCCTGAGCTACGAGCAGTACTTC | CASRSPLSYEQYF
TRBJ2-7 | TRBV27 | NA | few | TGTGCCAGCAGTTTGATTTCGGGGTTCTACGAGCAGTACTTC | CASSLISGFYEQYF
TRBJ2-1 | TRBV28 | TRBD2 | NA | TGTGCCAGCAGTTCCCCGAGGCTAGCGGGAGGAGTTGAGCAGTTCTTC | CASSSPRLAGGVEQFF
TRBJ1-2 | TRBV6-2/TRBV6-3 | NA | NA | TGTGCCAGCAGTTACACCGGATCGTACTATGGCTACACCTTC | CASSYTGSYYGYTF
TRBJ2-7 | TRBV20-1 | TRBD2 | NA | TGCAGTGCTAGAGATCAGGGAGGGCCGATCTACGAGCAGTACTTC | CSARDQGGPIYEQYF
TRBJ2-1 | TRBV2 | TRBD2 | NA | TGTGCCAGCAGTGGAACTAGCGTTTACAATGAGCAGTTCTTC | CASSGTSVYNEQFF
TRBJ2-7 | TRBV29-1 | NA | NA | TGCAGCGTTGTCCCGGCCTCTACCTACGAGCAGTACTTC | CSVVPASTYEQYF
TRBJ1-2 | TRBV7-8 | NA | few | TGTGCCAGCAGAGAAGGAGGGGTTGATGGCTACACCTTC | CASREGGVDGYTF
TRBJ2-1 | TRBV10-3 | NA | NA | TGTGCCATCAGGGAGGGGGCTGAGCAGTTCTTC | CAIREGAEQFF
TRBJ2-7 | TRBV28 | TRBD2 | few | TGTGCCAGCAGTCCCGGACTAGCGGGAGTGAAAGAGCAGTACTTC | CASSPGLAGVKEQYF
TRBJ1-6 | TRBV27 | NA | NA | TGTGCCAGCAGTTCAAGTCATTCACCCCTCCACTTT | CASSSSHSPLHF
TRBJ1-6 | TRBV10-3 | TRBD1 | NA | TGTGCCATCAGTGGTACAGGGGCAAATTCACCCCCCCACTTT | CAISGTGANSPPHF
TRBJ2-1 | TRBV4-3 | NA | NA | TGCGCCAGCAGCCAAGCTCCGCGCGGCAATGAGCAGTTCTTC | CASSQAPRGNEQFF
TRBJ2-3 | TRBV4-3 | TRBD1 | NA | TGCGCCAGCAGCCCCTTGCAGGGGGCAGATACGCAGTATTTT | CASSPLQGADTQYF
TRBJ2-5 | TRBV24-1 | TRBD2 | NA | TGTGCCGCCGCCCTTAGCGGGGAAGAGACCCAGTACTTC | CAAALSGEETQYF
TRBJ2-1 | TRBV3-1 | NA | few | TGTGCCAGCAGCCAAGACTTAACTATCGGCGAGCAGTTCTTC | CASSQDLTIGEQFF
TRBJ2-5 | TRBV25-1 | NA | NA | TGTGCCAGCTCCCGGAGGACAGACCAAGAGACCCAGTACTTC | CASSRRTDQETQYF
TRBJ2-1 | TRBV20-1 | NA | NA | TGCAGTGCTAGAGATCCCGGGAGTATACATGAGCAGTTCTTC | CSARDPGSIHEQFF
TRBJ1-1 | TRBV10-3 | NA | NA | TGTGCCTCGAAGGACGGAATGAACACTGAAGCTTTCTTT | CASKDGMNTEAFF
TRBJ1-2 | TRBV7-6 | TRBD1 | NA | TGTGCCAGCAGCCTCTATGGGACAGGGGATGGCTACACCTTC | CASSLYGTGDGYTF
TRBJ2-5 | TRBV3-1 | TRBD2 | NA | TGTGCCAGCAGCAGGACTAGCGGGATGGGCGGTGAGCAGTACTTC | CASSRTSGMGGEQYF
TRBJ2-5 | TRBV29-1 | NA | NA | TGCAGTACAAACTGGCTCTCTGCCCCCGCACAAGAGACCCAGTACTTC | CSTNWLSAPAQETQYF
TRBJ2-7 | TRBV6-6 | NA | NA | TGTGCCAGCAAGAGGAACCACGAGCAGTACTTC | CASKRNHEQYF
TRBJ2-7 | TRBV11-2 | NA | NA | TGTGCCAGCAGCCCTACAATGGCTCTCTCCTACGAGCAGTACTTC | CASSPTMALSYEQYF
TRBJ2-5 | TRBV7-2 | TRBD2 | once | TGTACCAGCAGCCTTGCGGGACTAGTGGAGACCCAGTACTTC | CTSSLAGLVETQYF
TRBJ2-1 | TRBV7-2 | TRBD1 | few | TGTGCCAGCAGCTCACCCGGGACAGGGATTTACAATGAGCAGTTCTTC | CASSSPGTGIYNEQFF
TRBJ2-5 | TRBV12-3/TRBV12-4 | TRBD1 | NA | TGTGCCAGCAGTCCCAGGGGACAGGGGGCAGAGACCCAGTACTTC | CASSPRGQGAETQYF
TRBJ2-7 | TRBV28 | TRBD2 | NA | TGTGCCAGCAGATCTAGCGGGCTCTACGAGCAGTACTTC | CASRSSGLYEQYF
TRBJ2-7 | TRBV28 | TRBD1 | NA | TGTGCCAGCAGTTTCCCACCGGGACAGGGGTACGAGCAGTACTTC | CASSFPPGQGYEQYF
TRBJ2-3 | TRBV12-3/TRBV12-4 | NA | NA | TGTGCCAGCAGCCAGGAAGGAGGGCCAGATACGCAGTATTTT | CASSQEGGPDTQYF
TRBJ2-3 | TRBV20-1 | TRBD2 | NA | TGCAGTGCTAGTATGAGCGGGAGGGCCTCGATGAATACGCAGTATTTT | CSASMSGRASMNTQYF
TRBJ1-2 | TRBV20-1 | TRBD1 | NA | TGCAGTGCTACAAGACAGGGCTCTGGCTACACCTTC | CSATRQGSGYTF
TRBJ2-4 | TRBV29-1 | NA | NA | TGCAGCGTTGGAAGATTGCAGGGTGCAACCAAAAACATTCAGTACTTC | CSVGRLQGATKNIQYF
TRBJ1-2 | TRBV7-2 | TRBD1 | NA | TGTGCCAGCAGCAAAACAGGGGGCTCTGACTATGGCTACACCTTC | CASSKTGGSDYGYTF
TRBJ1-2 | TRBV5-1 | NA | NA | TGCGCCAGCAGCTTGGGAGGATGGGGATCTGATTATGGCTACACCTTC | CASSLGGWGSDYGYTF
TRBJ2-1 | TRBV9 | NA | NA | TGTGCCAGCAGCGTAGCAGACGGTACCTACAATGAGCAGTTCTTC | CASSVADGTYNEQFF
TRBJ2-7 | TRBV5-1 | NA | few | TGCGCCAGCAGCTTGGCCGCTGGGACACGACGCGAGCAGTACTTC | CASSLAAGTRREQYF
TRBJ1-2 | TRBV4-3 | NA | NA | TGCGCCAGCAGCCAAGAAGTAAGGACAGATGGCTACACCTTC | CASSQEVRTDGYTF
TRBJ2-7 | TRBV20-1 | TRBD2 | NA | TGCAGTCCGGCCGGGACTAGTGGAAACTACGAGCAGTACTTC | CSPAGTSGNYEQYF
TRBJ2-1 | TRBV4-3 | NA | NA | TGCGCCAGCAGCCAAGTCGTAGACGCAACCGCCTACAATGAGCAGTTCTTC | CASSQVVDATAYNEQFF
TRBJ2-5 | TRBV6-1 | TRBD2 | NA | TGTGCCAGCAGTCAGTTGGGGACTAGCCGAGAGACCCAGTACTTC | CASSQLGTSRETQYF
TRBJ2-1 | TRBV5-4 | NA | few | TGTGCCAGCAGCTTCCCGACAGGCTCCTACAATGAGCAGTTCTTC | CASSFPTGSYNEQFF
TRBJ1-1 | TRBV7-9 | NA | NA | TGTGCCAGCAGCTTAGCCCAGGGGAGGGACACTGAAGCTTTCTTT | CASSLAQGRDTEAFF
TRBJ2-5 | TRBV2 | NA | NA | TGTGCCAGCGGGGTCCTGGCAGGCGAGACCCAGTACTTC | CASGVLAGETQYF
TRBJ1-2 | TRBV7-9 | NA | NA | TGTGCCAGCAGCGAACGGGACGTGGAGAGGAATAACTATGGCTACACCTTC | CASSERDVERNNYGYTF
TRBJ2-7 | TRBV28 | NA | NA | TGTGCCAGCAGTGTAGGACCGGGCAGGCAAAGGTCCTACGAGCAGTACTTC | CASSVGPGRQRSYEQYF
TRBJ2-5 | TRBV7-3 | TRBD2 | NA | TGTGCCAGCAGCCCCGGGACTATGGAGACCCAGTACTTC | CASSPGTMETQYF
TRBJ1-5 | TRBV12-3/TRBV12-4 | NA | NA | TGTGCCAGCAGTTTAGCGCAGGTGGGACGGAATCAGCCCCAGCATTTT | CASSLAQVGRNQPQHF